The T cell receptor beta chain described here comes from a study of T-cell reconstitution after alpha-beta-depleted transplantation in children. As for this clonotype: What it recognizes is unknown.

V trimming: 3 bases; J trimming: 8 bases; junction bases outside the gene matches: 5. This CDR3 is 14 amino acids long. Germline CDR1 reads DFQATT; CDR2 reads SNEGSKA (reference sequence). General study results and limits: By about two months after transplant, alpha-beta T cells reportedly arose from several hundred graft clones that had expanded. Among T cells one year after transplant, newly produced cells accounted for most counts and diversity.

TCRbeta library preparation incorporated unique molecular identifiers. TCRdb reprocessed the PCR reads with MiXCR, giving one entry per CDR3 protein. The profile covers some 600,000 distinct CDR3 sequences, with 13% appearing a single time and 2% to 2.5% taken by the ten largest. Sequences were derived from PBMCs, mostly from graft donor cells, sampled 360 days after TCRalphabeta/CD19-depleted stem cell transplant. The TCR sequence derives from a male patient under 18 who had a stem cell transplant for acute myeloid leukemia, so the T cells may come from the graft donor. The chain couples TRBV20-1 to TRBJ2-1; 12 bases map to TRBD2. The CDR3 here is CSASILAGGYEQFF. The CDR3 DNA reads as TGCAGTGCTAGTATCCTAGCGGGAGGGTATGAGCAGTTCTTC.